The 9 T cell receptor beta chains listed next were all sequenced from one sample in a study of blood T cell repertoires in COVID-19. Clones were read by immunoSEQ multiplex PCR, and TCRdb kept only the in-frame ones, dropping some. The sample records more than 100,000 clones, around three quarters being singletons. Material for sequencing was peripheral blood. Receptors were obtained from a man aged 60 to 75 with active or convalescent COVID-19.

The rearrangement links TRBV19 to TRBJ2-1, with 10 bases fitting TRBD2. The CDR3 loop spans 17 amino acids. The junction had 10 bases not matched to a gene; V was cut back by 3 bases and J by 5 bases. Germline values: CDR1 LNHDA, CDR2 SQIVND (reference sequence). The CDR3 is CASSIIGIAGGNNEQFF. The DNA of the CDR3 is TGTGCCAGTAGTATTATAGGAATAGCGGGAGGAAACAATGAGCAGTTCTTC. Based on the CDR3 plus reference TRBV19 and TRBJ2-1, the full variable domain is DGGITQSPKYLFRKEGQNVTLSCEQNLNHDAMYWYRQDPGQGLRLIYYSQIVNDFQKGDIAEGYSVSREKKESFPLTVTSAQKNPTAFYLCASSIIGIAGGNNEQFFGPGTRLTVL.

V usage is TRBV7-9 and J usage is TRBJ2-2; D is possibly TRBD2 (6 bases). Germline-derived CDR1 and CDR2 are SEHNR and FQNEAQ (reference sequence). The CDR3 spans 16 residues. Deletions cut 5 bases from V and 3 bases from J, with 16 bases between. The CDR3 region is CASSHIGLPYTGELFF. CDR3 sequence (DNA): TGTGCCAGCAGCCATATCGGACTACCGTACACCGGGGAGCTGTTTTTT.

CDR3 sequence reads: CASSLSLTSGSEQYF. The DNA of the CDR3 is TGTGCCAGCAGCTTATCCCTTACTAGCGGGAGCGAGCAGTACTTC. This chain uses TRBV7-8 with TRBJ2-7; TRBD2 matches at 11 bases. CDR3 length: 15 amino acids. Germline CDR1 SGHVS, CDR2 FQNEAQ. Trimming removed 2 bases from V and 6 bases from J; junction bases left unmatched: 6.

This sequence joins TRBV9 and TRBJ2-1; 8 bases fit TRBD1. With V trimmed by 0 bases and J by 10 bases, 9 bases remained unmatched. The CDR3 sequence is 15 residues long. Germline values: CDR1 SGDLS, CDR2 YYNGEE. This CDR3 reads CASSVVRDRGGEQFF. CDR3 bases: TGTGCCAGCAGCGTAGTTCGAGACAGGGGTGGCGAGCAGTTCTTC.

The chain joins TRBV7-9 to TRBJ2-7; 9 bases fit TRBD1. J was trimmed by 4 bases and V by 4 bases; bases with no gene match: 5. The CDR3 extends over 14 amino acids. From germline, CDR1 is SEHNR and CDR2 FQNEAQ (reference sequence). CDR3: CASSYTGQGYEQYF. The CDR3, as DNA: TGTGCCAGCAGCTACACGGGACAGGGTTACGAGCAGTACTTC. Based on the CDR3 plus reference TRBV7-9 and TRBJ2-7, the full variable domain is DTGVSQNPRHKITKRGQNVTFRCDPISEHNRLYWYRQTLGQGPEFLTYFQNEAQLEKSRLLSDRFSAERPKGSFSTLEIQRTEQGDSAMYLCASSYTGQGYEQYFGPGTRLTVT.

The chain couples TRBV2 to TRBJ1-2, with D possibly TRBD1 on 5 matching bases. The CDR3 is 13 amino acids. Trimming pared 6 bases from V and 2 bases from J, leaving 10 bases between. CDR1 SNHLY and CDR2 FYNNEI come from the germline V gene. CDR3: CASSPDKNYGYTF. CDR3 in DNA: TGTGCCAGCAGCCCGGACAAGAACTATGGCTACACCTTC.

CDR3 sequence (DNA): TGTGCCAGCAGTCAAACAGGGGACGCCTATGGCTACACCTTC. It specifies CASSQTGDAYGYTF. The V call is TRBV7-3, the J call TRBJ1-2; 7 bases align to TRBD1. From germline, CDR1 is SGHTA and CDR2 FQGTGA. The CDR3 length is 14 residues. The ends lost 6 bases at V and 4 bases at J; junction bases unmatched: 8.

The rearrangement joins TRBV12-3 or TRBV12-4 to TRBJ1-1; D possibly corresponds to TRBD1 (5 bases). The ends were cut back, 3 bases at V and 7 bases at J, with 12 bases in the middle. The CDR3 loop spans 13 amino acids. CDR3 sequence reads: CASSFNADSEAFF. As DNA, the CDR3 is TGTGCCAGCAGTTTTAACGCCGACAGTGAAGCTTTCTTT.

About this clone itself: Distinct nucleotide sequences in the sample also encode this CDR3. The chain has TRBV6-6 and TRBJ2-1; D possibly corresponds to TRBD2 (5 bases). Trimming pared 0 bases from V and 4 bases from J, leaving 7 bases between. Germline lookup yields CDR1 MNHNY and CDR2 SVGAGI (reference sequence). The CDR3 sequence is 14 residues long. The CDR3 DNA follows: TGTGCCAGCAGTTACTCGAGGGTTTACAATGAGCAGTTCTTC. Its translation: CASSYSRVYNEQFF.